This TCR beta chain originates from a study of OX40 agonist ivuxolimab in advanced cancers. Study overall: Having had anti-PD-1, anti-PD-L1 or anti-CTLA-4 therapy before was allowed, and around 39% had some.

Trimming cost V 0 bases and J 9 bases, with 14 bases left between them. Germline V lookup: CDR1 GTSNPN, CDR2 SVGIG (reference sequence). CDR3 length: 13 residues. Sequenced by immunoSEQ multiplex PCR; TCRdb stores in-frame clones only, minus some. This table holds over 80,000 clones, roughly nine tenths found once. The J gene is TRBJ2-5, the V gene TRBV30; unclear D gene. This receptor was identified in an adult with an advanced solid tumor such as melanoma, head and neck, liver or kidney cancer. The source material was CD4+ or CD8+ T cells sorted from blood, sampled in a trial of the OX40 agonist ivuxolimab. This CDR3 is CAWSVGPAGAQYF. CDR3 coding DNA: TGTGCCTGGAGTGTAGGACCTGCTGGGGCCCAGTACTTC. Combining the CDR3 with reference TRBV30 and TRBJ2-5 gives the whole variable domain SQTIHQWPATLVQPVGSPLSLECTVEGTSNPNLYWYRQAAGRGLQLLFYSVGIGQISSEVPQNLSASRPQDRQFILSSKKLLLSDSGFYLCAWSVGPAGAQYFGPGTRLLVL.